This T cell receptor (beta chain) came from a study of identical twins. A universal primer binding site was introduced by template switching. The final cDNA contained unique molecular identifiers. MiXCR, run by TCRdb on the 5' RACE reads, gives a single entry per CDR3 protein. The profile shows about 660,000 distinct CDR3 sequences, over 8.5% of them singletons. This clonotype has more than one count but fewer than ten. Its matching antigen is unknown. Study observations and caveats: Compared with unrelated sharing, twin-shared out-of-frame alpha sequences had more low-probability sequences.

In every case, the donor was a healthy Caucasian. The CDR3 has 15 residues. Between the trimmed V and J ends, which lost 6 bases and 4 bases, there was a span of 16 bases. In addition, the sample was reused for a study of yellow fever vaccine responses in identical twins.

The sequenced sample was PBMCs. This sequence was found in a young woman in good health. V usage is TRBV12-3 or TRBV12-4 and J usage is TRBJ2-1; tentative D call: TRBD1 (5 bases). CDR3 coding DNA: TGTGCCAGCAGGGGGTGGGGCCCCCAGTACAATGAGCAGTTCTTC. Amino acid sequence: CASRGWGPQYNEQFF.